These T cell receptor beta chains were read from a single sample in a study of CD8 T cells in Susac syndrome. TCRdb used MiXCR to reprocess the immunoSEQ multiplex PCR reads, holding one entry per CDR3 protein. The sample holds 200,000 to 250,000 distinct CDR3 sequences; approximately 92% are singletons and the top ten take around 0.067%. Sequenced input: CD4+ T cells from PBMCs. These receptors originate from a human donor with multiple sclerosis. Each CDR3 is given with its conserved first and last residue. D genes are given only for firm matches. Not all rows give a size; the values are once, few, many and, for expanded clones, a class.

v_gene	d_gene	abundance	j_gene	CDR3aa	CDR3nt
TRBV18	TRBD1	.	TRBJ2-2	CASSDSGQAANTGELFF	TGTGCCAGCTCAGACTCCGGACAGGCAGCGAACACCGGGGAGCTGTTTTTT
TRBV2	.	.	TRBJ2-2	CASSLAKGNTGELFF	TGTGCCAGCAGTCTAGCGAAGGGGAACACCGGGGAGCTGTTTTTT
TRBV4-2	.	.	TRBJ1-5	CASSHVPGRRSRNQPQHF	TGTGCCAGCAGCCACGTCCCCGGGCGTAGAAGTAGGAACCAGCCCCAGCATTTT
TRBV7-7	.	.	TRBJ2-5	CASSLEGGSQETQYF	TGTGCCAGCAGCTTAGAGGGTGGTTCCCAAGAGACCCAGTACTTC
TRBV5-1	.	.	TRBJ1-1	CASRNTGAGDTEAFF	TGCGCCAGCAGGAACACCGGGGCGGGGGACACTGAAGCTTTCTTT
TRBV6-1	TRBD1	.	TRBJ2-7	CATLDRAVTYEQYF	TGTGCCACCCTGGACAGGGCCGTTACCTACGAGCAGTACTTC
TRBV14	.	.	TRBJ2-2	CASSGHSQPPWRTGELFF	TGTGCCAGCAGCGGCCACTCCCAACCGCCCTGGCGGACCGGGGAGCTGTTTTTT
TRBV24-1	.	.	TRBJ2-7	CASSWGHEQYF	TGTGCCTCCAGTTGGGGCCACGAGCAGTACTTC
TRBV24-1	.	.	TRBJ2-2	CATDGGRGTGELFF	TGTGCCACCGACGGAGGGAGAGGCACCGGGGAGCTGTTTTTT
TRBV11-3	.	once	TRBJ2-3	CASTKQAGTDTQYF	TGTGCCAGCACCAAGCAGGCGGGCACAGATACGCAGTATTTT
TRBV20-1	TRBD1	.	TRBJ1-1	CSARDLGQGAIAEAFF	TGCAGTGCTAGAGATTTGGGACAGGGGGCGATCGCTGAAGCTTTCTTT
TRBV3-1	.	once	TRBJ1-5	CASSQNSGGLGQPQHF	TGTGCCAGCAGCCAAAATTCCGGGGGCCTAGGTCAGCCCCAGCATTTT
TRBV12-3/TRBV12-4	.	.	TRBJ2-4	CASSSPQTKNIQYF	TGTGCCAGCAGTTCACCTCAGACCAAAAACATTCAGTACTTC
TRBV18	.	.	TRBJ1-1	CASSANTEAFF	TGTGCCAGCTCAGCAAACACTGAAGCTTTCTTT
TRBV6-5	.	.	TRBJ1-4	CASSYSLANEKLFF	TGTGCCAGCAGTTACTCTCTTGCTAATGAAAAACTGTTTTTT
TRBV3-1	.	.	TRBJ1-2	CASSQDFVGQYGYTF	TGTGCCAGCAGCCAAGATTTTGTTGGTCAATATGGCTACACCTTC